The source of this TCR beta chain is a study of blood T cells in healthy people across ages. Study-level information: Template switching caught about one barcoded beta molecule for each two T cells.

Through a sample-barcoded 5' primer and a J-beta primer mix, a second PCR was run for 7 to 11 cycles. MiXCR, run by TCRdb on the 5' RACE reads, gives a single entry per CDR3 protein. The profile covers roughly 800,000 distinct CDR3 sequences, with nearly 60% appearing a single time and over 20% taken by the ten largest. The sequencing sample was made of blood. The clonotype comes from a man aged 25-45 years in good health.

The CDR3 nucleotides are TGCGCCAGCAGCTCGGGGACAGGGTTTGATTCCTACGAGCAGTACTTC. This sequence encodes CASSSGTGFDSYEQYF. The gene calls are TRBV5-1 and TRBJ2-7; 9 bases agree with TRBD1. The germline V gene encodes CDR1 SGHRS and CDR2 YFSETQ. CDR3 size: 16 residues. Losses at the gene ends were 3 bases for V and 1 base for J; bases not matched to a gene: 8.